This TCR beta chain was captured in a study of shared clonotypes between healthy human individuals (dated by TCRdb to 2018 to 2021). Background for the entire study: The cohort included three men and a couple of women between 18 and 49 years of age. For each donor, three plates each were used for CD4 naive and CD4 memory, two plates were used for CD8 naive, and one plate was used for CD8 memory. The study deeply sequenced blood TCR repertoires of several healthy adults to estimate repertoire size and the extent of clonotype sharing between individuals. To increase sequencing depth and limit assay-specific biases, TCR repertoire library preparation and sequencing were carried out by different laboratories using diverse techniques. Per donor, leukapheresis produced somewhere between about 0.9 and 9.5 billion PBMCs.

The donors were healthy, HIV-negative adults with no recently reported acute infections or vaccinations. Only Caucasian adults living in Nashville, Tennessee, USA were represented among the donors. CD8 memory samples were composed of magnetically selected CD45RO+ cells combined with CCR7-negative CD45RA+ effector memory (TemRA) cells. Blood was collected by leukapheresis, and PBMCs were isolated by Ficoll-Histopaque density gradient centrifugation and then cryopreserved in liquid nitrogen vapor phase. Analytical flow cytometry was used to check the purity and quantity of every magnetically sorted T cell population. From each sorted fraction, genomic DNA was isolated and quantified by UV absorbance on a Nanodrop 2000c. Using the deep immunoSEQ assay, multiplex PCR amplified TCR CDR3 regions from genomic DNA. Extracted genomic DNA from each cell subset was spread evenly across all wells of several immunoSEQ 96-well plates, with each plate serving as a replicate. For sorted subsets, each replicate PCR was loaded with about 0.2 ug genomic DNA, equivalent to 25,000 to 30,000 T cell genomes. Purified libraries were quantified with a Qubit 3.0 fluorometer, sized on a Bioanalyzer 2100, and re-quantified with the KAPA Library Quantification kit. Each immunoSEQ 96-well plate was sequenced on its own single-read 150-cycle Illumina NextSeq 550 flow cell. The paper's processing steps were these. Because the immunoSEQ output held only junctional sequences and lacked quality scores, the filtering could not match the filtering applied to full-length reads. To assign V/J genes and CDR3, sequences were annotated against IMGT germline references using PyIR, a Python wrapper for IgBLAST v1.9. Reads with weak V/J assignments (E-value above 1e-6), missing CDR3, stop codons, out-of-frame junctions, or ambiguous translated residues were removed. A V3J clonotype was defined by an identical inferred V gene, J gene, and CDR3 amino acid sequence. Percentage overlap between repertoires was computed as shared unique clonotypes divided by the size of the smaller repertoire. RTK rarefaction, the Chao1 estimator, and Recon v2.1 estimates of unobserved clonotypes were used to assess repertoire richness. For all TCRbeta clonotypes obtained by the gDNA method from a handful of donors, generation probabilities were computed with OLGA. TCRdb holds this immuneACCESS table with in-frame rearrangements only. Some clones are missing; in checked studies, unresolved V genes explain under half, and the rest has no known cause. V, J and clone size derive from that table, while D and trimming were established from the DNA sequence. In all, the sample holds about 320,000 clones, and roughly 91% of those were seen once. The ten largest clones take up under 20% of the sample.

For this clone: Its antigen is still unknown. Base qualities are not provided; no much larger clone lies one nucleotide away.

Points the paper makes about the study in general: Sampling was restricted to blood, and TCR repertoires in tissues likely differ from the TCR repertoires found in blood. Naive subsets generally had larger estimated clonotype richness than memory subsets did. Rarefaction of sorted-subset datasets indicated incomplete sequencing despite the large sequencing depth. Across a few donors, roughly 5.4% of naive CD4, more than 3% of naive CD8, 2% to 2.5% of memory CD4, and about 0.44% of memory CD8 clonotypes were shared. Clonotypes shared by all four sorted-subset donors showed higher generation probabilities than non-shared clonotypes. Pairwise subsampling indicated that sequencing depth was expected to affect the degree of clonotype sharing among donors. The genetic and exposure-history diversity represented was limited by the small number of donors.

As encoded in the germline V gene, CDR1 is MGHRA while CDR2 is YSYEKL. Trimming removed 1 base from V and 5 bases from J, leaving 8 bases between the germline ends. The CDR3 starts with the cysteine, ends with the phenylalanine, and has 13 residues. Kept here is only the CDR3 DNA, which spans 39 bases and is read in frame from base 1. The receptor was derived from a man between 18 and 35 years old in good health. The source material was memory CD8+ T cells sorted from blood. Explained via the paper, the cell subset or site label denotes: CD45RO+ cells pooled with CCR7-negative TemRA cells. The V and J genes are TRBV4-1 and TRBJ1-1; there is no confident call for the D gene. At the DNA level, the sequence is TGCGCCAGCAGCCAAGGACAACGTACTGAAGCTTTCTTT. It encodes CASSQGQRTEAFF.